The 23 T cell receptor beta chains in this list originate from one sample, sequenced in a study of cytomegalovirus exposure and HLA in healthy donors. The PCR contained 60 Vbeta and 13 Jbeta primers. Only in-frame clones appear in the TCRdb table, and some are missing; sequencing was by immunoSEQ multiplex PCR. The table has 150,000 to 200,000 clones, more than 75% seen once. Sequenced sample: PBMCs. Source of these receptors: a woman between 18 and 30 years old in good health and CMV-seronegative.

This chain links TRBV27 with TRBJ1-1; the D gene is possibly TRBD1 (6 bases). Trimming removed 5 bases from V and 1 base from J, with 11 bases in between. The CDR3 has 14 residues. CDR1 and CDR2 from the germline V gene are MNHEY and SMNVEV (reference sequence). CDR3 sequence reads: CASSPSGENTEAFF. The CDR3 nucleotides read TGTGCCAGCAGTCCCTCAGGGGAGAACACTGAAGCTTTCTTT.

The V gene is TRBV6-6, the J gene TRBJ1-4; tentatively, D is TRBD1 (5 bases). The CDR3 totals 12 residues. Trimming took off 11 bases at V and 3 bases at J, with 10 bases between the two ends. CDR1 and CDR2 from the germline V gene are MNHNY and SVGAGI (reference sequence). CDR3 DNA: TGTGCCGTAAAGGGGTCTAATGAAAAACTGTTTTTT. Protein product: CAVKGSNEKLFF.

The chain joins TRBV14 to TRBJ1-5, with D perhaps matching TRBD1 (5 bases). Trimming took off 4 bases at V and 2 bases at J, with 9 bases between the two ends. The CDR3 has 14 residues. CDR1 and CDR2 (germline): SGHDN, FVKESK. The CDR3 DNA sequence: TGTGCCAGCAGCCTGGGGGGGGGCAATCAGCCCCAGCATTTT. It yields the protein CASSLGGGNQPQHF.

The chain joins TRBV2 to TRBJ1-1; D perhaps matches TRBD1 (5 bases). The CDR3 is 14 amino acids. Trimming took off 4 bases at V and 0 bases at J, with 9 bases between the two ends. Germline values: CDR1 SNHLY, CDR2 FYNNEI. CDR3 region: CASSARQLNTEAFF. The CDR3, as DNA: TGTGCCAGCAGTGCAAGACAGTTGAACACTGAAGCTTTCTTT.

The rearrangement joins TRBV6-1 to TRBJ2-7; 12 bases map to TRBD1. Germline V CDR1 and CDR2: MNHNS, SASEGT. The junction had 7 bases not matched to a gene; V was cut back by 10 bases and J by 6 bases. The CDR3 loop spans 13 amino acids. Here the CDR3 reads CATNPGQGAEQYF. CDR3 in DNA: TGTGCCACGAACCCGGGACAGGGGGCCGAGCAGTACTTC.

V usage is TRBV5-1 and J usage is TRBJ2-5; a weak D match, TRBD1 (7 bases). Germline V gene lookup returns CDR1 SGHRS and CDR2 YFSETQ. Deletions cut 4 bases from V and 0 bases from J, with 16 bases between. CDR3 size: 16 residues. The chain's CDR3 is CASSLGGQMYQETQYF. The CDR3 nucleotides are TGCGCCAGCAGCCTGGGGGGACAGATGTACCAAGAGACCCAGTACTTC.

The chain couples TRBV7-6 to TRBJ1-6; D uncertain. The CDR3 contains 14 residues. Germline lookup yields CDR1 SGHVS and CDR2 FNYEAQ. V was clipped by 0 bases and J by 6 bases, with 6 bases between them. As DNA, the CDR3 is TGTGCCAGCAGCTTAGCCCCGGGTAATTCACCCCTCCACTTT. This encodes CASSLAPGNSPLHF.

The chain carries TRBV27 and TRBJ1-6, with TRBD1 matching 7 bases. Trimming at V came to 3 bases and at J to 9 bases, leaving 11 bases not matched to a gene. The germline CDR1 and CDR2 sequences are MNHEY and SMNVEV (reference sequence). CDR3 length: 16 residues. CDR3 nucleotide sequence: TGTGCCAGCAGTTTTTCCCTGACAGGGACGAGTTCACCCCTCCACTTT. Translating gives CASSFSLTGTSSPLHF.

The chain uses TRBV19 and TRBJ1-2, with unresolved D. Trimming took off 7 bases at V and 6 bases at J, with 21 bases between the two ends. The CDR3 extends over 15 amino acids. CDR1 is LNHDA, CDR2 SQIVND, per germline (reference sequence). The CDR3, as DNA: TGTGCCAGTATCCGACCAGGAGGAGTCCAAGATGGCTACACCTTC. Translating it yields CASIRPGGVQDGYTF.

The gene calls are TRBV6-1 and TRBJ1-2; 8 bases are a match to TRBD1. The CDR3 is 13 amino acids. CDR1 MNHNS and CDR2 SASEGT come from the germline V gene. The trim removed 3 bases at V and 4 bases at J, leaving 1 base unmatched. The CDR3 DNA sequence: TGTGCCAGCAGTGAGACAGGGGCCTATGGCTACACCTTC. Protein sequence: CASSETGAYGYTF.

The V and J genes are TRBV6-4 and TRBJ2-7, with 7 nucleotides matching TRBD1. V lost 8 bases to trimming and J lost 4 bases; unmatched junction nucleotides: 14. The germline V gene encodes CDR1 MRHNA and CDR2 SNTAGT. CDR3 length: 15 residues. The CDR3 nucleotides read TGTGCCAGCTCCAAAACCGGGACAGAGAATTACGAGCAGTACTTC. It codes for CASSKTGTENYEQYF.

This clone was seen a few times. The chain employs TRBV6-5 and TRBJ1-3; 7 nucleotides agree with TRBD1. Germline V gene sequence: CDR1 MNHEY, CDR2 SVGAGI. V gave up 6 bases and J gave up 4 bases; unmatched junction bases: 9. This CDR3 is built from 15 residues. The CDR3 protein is CASSLQGRGGNTIYF. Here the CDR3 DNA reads TGTGCCAGCAGCCTACAGGGGCGCGGGGGAAACACCATATATTTT.

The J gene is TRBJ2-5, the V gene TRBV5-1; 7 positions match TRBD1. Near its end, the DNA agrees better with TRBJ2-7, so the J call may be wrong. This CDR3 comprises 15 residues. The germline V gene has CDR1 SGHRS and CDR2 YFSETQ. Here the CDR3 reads CASSFGAGGSDEQYF. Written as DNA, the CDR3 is TGCGCCAGCAGCTTCGGGGCAGGGGGTTCTGACGAGCAGTACTTC.

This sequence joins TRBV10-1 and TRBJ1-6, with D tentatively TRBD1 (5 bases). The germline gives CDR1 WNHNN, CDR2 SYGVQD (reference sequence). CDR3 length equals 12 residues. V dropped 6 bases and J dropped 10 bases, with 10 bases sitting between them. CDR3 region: CASRDNDSPLHF. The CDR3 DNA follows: TGCGCCAGCAGGGACAACGACTCACCCCTCCACTTT.

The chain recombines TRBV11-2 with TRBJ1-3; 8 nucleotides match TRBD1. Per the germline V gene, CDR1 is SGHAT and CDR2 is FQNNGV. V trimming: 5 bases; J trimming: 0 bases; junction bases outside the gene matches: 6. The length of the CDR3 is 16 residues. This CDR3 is CASSAVDRGSGNTIYF. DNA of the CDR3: TGTGCCAGCAGCGCGGTCGACAGGGGCTCTGGAAACACCATATATTTT.

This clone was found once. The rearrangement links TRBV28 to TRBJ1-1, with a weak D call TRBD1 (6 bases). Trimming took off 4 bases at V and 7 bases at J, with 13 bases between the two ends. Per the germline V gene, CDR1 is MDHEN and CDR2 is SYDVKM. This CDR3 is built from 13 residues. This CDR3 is CASSSYRVGEAFF. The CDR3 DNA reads TGTGCCAGCAGTTCCTACAGGGTTGGTGAAGCTTTCTTT.

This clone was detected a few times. DNA of the CDR3: TGTGCCAGCAGGCGGGGGGCTAATGAAAAACTGTTTTTT. Translating it yields CASRRGANEKLFF. V usage is TRBV7-9 and J usage is TRBJ1-4; possibly TRBD1 for D (5 bases). The germline V gene has CDR1 SEHNR and CDR2 FQNEAQ (reference sequence). The CDR3 extends over 13 amino acids. Trimming left V 6 bases short and J 3 bases short, with 8 bases between.

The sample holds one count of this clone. CDR3 sequence: CASSFRGEGAYYGYTF. The CDR3 region has the DNA TGTGCCAGCAGCTTTCGGGGGGAAGGGGCCTACTATGGCTACACCTTC. The V call is TRBV5-6, the J call TRBJ1-2, with D perhaps matching TRBD1 (5 bases). Looked up from germline, CDR1 is SGHDT and CDR2 is YYEEEE. The CDR3 covers 16 residues. The V and J ends lost 2 bases and 3 bases respectively, with 17 bases between them.

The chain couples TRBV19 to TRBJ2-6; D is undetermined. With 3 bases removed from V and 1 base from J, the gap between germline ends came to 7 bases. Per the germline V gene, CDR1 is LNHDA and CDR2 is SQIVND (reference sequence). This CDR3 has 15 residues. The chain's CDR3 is CASSIQWSGANVLTF. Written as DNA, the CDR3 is TGTGCCAGTAGTATTCAGTGGTCTGGGGCCAACGTCCTGACTTTC.

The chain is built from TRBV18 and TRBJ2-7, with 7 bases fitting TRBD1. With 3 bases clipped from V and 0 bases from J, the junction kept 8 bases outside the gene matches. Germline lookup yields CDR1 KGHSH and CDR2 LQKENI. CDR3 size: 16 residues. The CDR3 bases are TGTGCCAGCTCACCCACAGGGGCCACCGCCTCCTACGAGCAGTACTTC. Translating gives CASSPTGATASYEQYF.

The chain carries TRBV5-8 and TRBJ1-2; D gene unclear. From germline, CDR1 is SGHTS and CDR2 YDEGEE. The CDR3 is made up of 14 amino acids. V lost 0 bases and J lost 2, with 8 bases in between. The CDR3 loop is CASSLDRWNYGYTF. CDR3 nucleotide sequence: TGTGCCAGCAGCTTGGATAGATGGAACTATGGCTACACCTTC.

CDR3 DNA: TGTGCCAGTAGTCCGGGACAGAGATATGGCTATGGCTACACCTTC. Protein product: CASSPGQRYGYGYTF. The rearrangement links TRBV19 to TRBJ1-2; 7 bases line up with TRBD1. CDR3 length: 15 amino acids. With 5 bases clipped from V and 4 bases from J, the junction kept 10 bases outside the gene matches. Per germline, CDR1 LNHDA and CDR2 SQIVND (reference sequence).

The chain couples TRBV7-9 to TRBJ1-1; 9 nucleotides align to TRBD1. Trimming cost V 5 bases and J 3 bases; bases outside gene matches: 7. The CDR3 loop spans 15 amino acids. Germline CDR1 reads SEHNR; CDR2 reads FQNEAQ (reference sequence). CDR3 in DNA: TGTGCCAGCAGCGAGGGACAGGGCGCAGACACTGAAGCTTTCTTT. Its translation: CASSEGQGADTEAFF.